This T cell receptor (beta chain) comes out of a study of T cells after yellow fever vaccination. TCRdb ran MiXCR on the 5' RACE reads and lists one entry per CDR3 protein. Altogether 96,000 or so distinct CDR3 sequences are present, about 8.2% being singletons, with the ten largest covering roughly 15%. This clonotype was counted only a few times. Per germline, CDR1 DFQATT and CDR2 SNEGSKA (reference sequence). V lost 0 bases to trimming and J lost 2 bases, with 10 bases between them. This CDR3 has 14 amino acids. Study observations and caveats: Weaker overall was a secondary response that nonetheless peaked faster, on day 5 versus 15. Only a small proportion of the clonotypes turned up in both the CD4 and the CD8 compartments, likely arising from convergent recombination. Booster sampling recovered most clones from primary vaccination (approximately 96% CD4, approximately 90% CD8).

The specimen comprised CD8+ T cells not binding an NS4B(214-222) dextramer, sorted from PBMCs, sampled around 14 days after the first yellow fever vaccination. The J gene is TRBJ2-5, the V gene TRBV20-1; possible D gene TRBD2, 5 bases. The source is a man between 18 and 35 years old who received the YFV17D yellow fever vaccine. CDR3 DNA: TGCAGTGCTAGAGATGCGGGTGCTCAAGAGACCCAGTACTTC. It specifies CSARDAGAQETQYF.